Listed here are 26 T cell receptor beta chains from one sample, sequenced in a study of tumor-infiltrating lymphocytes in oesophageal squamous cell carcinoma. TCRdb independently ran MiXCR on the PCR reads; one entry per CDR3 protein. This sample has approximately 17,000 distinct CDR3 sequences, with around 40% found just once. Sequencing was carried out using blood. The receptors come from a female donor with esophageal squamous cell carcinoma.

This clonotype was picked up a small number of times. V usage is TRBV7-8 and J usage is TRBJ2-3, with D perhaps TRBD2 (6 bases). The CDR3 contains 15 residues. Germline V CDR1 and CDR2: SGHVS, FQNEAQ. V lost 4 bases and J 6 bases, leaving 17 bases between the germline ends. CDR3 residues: CASSSGGTPRDTQYF. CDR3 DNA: TGTGCCAGCAGCTCCGGCGGGACCCCCAGGGATACGCAGTATTTT.

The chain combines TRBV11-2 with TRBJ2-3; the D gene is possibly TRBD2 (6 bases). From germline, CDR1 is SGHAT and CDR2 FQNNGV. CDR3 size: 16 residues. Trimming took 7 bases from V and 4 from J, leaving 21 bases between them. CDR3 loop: CASTQSPLARADTQYF. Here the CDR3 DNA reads TGTGCCAGCACCCAAAGTCCCCTAGCGAGAGCAGATACGCAGTATTTT.

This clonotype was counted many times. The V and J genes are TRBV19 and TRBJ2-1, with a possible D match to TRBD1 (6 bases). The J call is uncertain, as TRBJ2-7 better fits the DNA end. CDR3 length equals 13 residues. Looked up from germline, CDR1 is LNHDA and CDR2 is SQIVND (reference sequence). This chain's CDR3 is CATRGNSYNEQYF. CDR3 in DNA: TGTGCCACTAGGGGGAACTCCTACAATGAGCAGTACTTC.

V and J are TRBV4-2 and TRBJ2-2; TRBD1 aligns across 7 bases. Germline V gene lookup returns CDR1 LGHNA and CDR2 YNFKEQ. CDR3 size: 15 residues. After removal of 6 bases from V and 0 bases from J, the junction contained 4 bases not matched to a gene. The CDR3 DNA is TGTGCCAGCAGAGTGGGACAGTCGAACACCGGGGAGCTGTTTTTT. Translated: CASRVGQSNTGELFF.

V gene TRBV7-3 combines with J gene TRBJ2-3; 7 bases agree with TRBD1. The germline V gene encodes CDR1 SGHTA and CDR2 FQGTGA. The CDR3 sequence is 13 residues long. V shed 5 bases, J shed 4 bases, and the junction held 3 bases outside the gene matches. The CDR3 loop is CASSAQGADTQYF. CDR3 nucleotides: TGTGCCAGCAGCGCCCAGGGGGCAGATACGCAGTATTTT.

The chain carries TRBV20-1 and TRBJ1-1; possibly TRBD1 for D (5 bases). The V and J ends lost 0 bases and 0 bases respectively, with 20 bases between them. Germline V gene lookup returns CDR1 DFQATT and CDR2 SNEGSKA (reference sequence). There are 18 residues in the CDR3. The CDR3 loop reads CSARDWKWGGAVNTEAFF. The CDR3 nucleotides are TGCAGTGCTAGAGATTGGAAGTGGGGCGGCGCAGTGAACACTGAAGCTTTCTTT.

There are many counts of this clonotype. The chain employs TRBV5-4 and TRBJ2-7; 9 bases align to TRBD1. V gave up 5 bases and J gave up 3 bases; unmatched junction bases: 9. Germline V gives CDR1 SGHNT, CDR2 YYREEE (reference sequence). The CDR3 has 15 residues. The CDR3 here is CASSSGTGLIYEQYF. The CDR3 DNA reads TGTGCCAGCAGTTCCGGGACAGGGCTTATCTACGAGCAGTACTTC.

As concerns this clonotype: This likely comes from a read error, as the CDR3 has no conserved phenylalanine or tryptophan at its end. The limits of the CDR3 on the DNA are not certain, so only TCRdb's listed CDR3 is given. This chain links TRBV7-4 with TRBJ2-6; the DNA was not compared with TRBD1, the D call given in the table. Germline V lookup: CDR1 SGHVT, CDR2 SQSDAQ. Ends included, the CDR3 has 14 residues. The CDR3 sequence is CASSPNRGTGGFGN.

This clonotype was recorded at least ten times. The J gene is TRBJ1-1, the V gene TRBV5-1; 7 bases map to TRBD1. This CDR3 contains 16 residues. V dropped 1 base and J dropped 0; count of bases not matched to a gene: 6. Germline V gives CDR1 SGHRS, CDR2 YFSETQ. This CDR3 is CASSLPGTVLNTEAFF. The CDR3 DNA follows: TGCGCCAGCAGCTTGCCCGGGACAGTCCTGAACACTGAAGCTTTCTTT.

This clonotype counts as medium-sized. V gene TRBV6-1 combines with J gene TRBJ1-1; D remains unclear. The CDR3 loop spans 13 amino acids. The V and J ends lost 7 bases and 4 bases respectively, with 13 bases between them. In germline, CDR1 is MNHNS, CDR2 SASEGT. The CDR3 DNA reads TGTGCCAGCAAGTGGGGTTTGGGCACTGAAGCTTTCTTT. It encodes CASKWGLGTEAFF.

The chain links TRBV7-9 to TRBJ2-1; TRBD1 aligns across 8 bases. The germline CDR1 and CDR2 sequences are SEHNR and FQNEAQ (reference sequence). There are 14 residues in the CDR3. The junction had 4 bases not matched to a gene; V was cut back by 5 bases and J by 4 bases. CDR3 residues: CASSPGQGYNEQFF. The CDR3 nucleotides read TGTGCCAGCAGCCCCGGACAGGGATACAATGAGCAGTTCTTC.

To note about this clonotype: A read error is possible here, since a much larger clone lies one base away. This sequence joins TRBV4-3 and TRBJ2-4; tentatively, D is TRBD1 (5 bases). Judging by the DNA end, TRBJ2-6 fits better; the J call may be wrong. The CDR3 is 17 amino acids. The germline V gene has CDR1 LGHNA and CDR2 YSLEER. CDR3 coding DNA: TGCGCCAACAGCCAAGATCCAGGGCGGACTGGGGCCAACGTCCTGACTTTC. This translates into CANSQDPGRTGANVLTF.

The CDR3 DNA is TGTGCCAGCAGCCCTGGGACTAGCGGGAGGCGCTCCTACAATGAGCAGTTCTTC. Amino acids: CASSPGTSGRRSYNEQFF. V gene TRBV2 combines with J gene TRBJ2-1, with 15 bases matching TRBD2. The germline V gene encodes CDR1 SNHLY and CDR2 FYNNEI. V dropped 6 bases and J dropped 0; count of bases not matched to a gene: 6. CDR3 size: 18 residues.

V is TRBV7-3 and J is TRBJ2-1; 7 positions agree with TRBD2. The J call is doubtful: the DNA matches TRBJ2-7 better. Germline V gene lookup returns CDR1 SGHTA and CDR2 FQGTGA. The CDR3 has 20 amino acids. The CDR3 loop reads CASSWNPRQAGPAGANEQYF. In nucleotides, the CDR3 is TGTGCCAGCAGCTGGAACCCCCGTCAAGCGGGACCGGCGGGAGCGAACGAGCAGTACTTC.

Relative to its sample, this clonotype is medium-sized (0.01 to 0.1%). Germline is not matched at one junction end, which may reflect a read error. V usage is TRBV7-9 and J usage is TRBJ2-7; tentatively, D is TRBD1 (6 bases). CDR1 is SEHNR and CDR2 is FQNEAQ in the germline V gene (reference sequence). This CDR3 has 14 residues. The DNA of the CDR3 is TGTGCCAGCAGCTACAGACAGGTTAATTCACCCCTCCACTTC. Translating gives CASSYRQVNSPLHF.

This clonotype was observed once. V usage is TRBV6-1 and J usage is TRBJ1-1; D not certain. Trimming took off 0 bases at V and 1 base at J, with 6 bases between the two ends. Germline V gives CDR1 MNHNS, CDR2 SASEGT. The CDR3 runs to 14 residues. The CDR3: CASSEAGTNTEAFF. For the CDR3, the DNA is TGTGCCAGCAGTGAAGCGGGAACGAACACTGAAGCTTTCTTT.

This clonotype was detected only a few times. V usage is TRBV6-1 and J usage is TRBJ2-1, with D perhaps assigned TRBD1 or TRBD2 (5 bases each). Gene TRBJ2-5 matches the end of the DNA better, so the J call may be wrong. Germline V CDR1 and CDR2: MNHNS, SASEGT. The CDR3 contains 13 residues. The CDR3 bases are TGTGCCAGCAGTGGAGGGACCGGAGAGACCCAGTACTTC. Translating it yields CASSGGTGETQYF.

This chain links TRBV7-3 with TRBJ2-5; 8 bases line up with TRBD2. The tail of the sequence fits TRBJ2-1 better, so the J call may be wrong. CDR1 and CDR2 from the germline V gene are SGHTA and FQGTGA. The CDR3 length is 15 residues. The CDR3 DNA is TGTGCCAGCAGCCAAAAGGCAGCGGGGGCCAATGAGCAGTTCTTC. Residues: CASSQKAAGANEQFF.

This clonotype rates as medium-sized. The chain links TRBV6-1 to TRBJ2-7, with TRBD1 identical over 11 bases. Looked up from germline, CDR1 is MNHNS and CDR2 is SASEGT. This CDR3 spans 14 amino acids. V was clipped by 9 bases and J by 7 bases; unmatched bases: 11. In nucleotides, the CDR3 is TGTGCCAGTGGACAGGGGGCCGGGGGGCTTGAGCAGTACTTC. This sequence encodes CASGQGAGGLEQYF.

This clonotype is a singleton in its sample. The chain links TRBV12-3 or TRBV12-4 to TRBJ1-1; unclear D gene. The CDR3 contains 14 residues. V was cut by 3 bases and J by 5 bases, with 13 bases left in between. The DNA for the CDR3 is TGTGCCAGCAGTTTGAACGGGGTAGGGACTGAAGCTTTCTTT. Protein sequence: CASSLNGVGTEAFF.

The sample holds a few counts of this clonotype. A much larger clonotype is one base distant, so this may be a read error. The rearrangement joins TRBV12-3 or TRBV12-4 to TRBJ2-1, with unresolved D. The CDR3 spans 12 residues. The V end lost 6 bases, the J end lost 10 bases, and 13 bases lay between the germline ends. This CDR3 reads CASSPTYYEQFF. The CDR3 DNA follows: TGTGCCAGCAGCCCTACTTACTACGAGCAGTTCTTC.

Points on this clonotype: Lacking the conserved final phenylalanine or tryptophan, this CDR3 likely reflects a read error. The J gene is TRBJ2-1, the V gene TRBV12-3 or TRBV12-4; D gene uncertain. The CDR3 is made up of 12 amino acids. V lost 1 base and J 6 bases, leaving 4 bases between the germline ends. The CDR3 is CASSLVLNEQFS. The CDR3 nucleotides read TGTGCCAGCAGTTTAGTACTCAATGAGCAGTTCTCC.

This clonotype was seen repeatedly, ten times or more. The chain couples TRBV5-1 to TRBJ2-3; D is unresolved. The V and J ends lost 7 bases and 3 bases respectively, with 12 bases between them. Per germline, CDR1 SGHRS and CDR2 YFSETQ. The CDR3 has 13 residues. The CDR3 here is CASLGLGTDTQYF. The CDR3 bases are TGCGCCAGCCTCGGCCTTGGAACAGATACGCAGTATTTT.

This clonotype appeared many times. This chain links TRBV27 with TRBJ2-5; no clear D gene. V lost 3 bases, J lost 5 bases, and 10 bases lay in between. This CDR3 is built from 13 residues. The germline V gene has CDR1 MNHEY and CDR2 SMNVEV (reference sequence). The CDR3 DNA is TGTGCCAGCAGTTTCTTTCGTGCGGAGACCCAGTACTTC. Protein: CASSFFRAETQYF.

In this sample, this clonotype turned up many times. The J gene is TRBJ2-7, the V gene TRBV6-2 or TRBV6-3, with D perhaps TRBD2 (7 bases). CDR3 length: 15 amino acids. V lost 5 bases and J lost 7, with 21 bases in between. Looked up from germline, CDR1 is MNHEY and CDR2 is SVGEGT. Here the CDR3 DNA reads TGTGCCAGCAGTCTTCGGGGGGCAGGGCCGGTGGAGCAGTACTTC. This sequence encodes CASSLRGAGPVEQYF.

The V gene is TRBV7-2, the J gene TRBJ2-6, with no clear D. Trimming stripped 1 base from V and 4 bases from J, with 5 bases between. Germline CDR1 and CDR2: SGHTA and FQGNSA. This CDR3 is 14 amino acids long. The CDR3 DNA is TGTGCCAGCAGCTTAGTTTCCGGGGCCAACGTCCTGACTTTC. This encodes CASSLVSGANVLTF.